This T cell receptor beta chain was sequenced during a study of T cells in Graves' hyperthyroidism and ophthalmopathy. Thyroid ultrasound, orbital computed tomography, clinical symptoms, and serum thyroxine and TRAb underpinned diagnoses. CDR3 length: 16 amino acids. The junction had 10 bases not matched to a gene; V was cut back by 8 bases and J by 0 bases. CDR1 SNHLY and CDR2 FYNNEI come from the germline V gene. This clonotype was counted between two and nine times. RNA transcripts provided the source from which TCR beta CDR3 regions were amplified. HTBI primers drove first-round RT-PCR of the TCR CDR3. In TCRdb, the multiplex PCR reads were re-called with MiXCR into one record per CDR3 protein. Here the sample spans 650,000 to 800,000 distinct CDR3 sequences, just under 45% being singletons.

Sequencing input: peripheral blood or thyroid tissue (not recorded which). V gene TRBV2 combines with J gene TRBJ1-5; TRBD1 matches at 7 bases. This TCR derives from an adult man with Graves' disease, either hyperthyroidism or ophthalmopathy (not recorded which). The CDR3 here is CASGGTEVYSNQPQHF. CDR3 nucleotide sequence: TGTGCCAGCGGCGGGACAGAGGTTTATAGCAATCAGCCCCAGCATTTT.